Below, 18 T cell receptor beta chains from the same sample are listed, as sequenced in a study of sequential checkpoint blockade in melanoma (dated by TCRdb to the late 2010s). The library was produced with the immunoSEQ multiplex PCR assay. TCRdb limited this immuneACCESS table to in-frame rearrangements with V and J called. A share of clones is missing; checked studies link under half to unresolved V genes, and the rest is unexplained. Across this sample there are over 10,000 clones, with roughly 76% seen only once. The ten largest clones add up to 50% of the sample. The treatment or condition label corresponds to: randomized to nivolumab then ipilimumab (arm A) or the reverse (arm B). This material consisted of CD8+ T cells sorted from blood (inferred from file names), taken from a patient given nivolumab and ipilimumab in sequence. The receptors shown here come from a human patient with melanoma. Some clones in this sample may be carry-over from other donors' samples.

The chain combines TRBV6-5 with TRBJ2-5; 10 bases fit TRBD2. The DNA end favors TRBJ2-7, so the J call may be wrong. Germline V gene data show CDR1 as MNHEY and CDR2 as SVGAGI. This CDR3 has 14 amino acids. This chain's CDR3 is CASSWTSGAYEQYF. For the CDR3, the DNA is TGTGCCAGCAGTTGGACTAGCGGCGCCTACGAGCAGTACTTC.

This clone turned up a few times. CDR3 DNA sequence: TGTGCCAGCAGTTTAGCCGGGGGGGCAGATACGCAGTATTTT. Translated, it gives CASSLAGGADTQYF. The chain joins TRBV7-3 to TRBJ2-3; 8 nucleotides match TRBD2. Per the germline V gene, CDR1 is SGHTA and CDR2 is FQGTGA. J gave up 4 bases and V 6 bases, and 6 bases lay outside the gene matches. The length of the CDR3 is 14 residues.

The gene calls are TRBV16 and TRBJ1-1; D is perhaps TRBD1 (6 bases). This CDR3 is built from 15 residues. Germline lookup yields CDR1 KGHSY and CDR2 FQNENV. Trimming pared 3 bases from V and 3 bases from J, leaving 14 bases between. The CDR3 reads CASSHTGGADTEAFF. In nucleotides, the CDR3 is TGTGCCAGCAGCCACACGGGGGGCGCGGACACTGAAGCTTTCTTT.

V is TRBV23-1 and J is TRBJ2-4; D may be TRBD1 (5 bases). TRBV23-1 is an ORF, and what it does is uncertain. This CDR3 has 15 amino acids. V was trimmed by 0 bases and J by 1 base, leaving 7 bases between them. CDR3 sequence reads: CASSQSRVAKNIQYF. The CDR3 DNA reads TGCGCCAGCAGTCAATCCAGGGTGGCCAAAAACATTCAGTACTTC.

V gene TRBV2 combines with J gene TRBJ1-2, with a possible D match to TRBD1 (5 bases). The germline V gene encodes CDR1 SNHLY and CDR2 FYNNEI. V gave up 1 base and J gave up 5 bases, with 14 bases separating them. This CDR3 is 15 amino acids long. The CDR3 loop is CASSEGPLGGYGYTF. DNA for the CDR3: TGTGCCAGCAGTGAAGGGCCACTGGGGGGGTATGGCTACACCTTC.

This clone was picked up one time. The chain has TRBV28 and TRBJ2-5, with 7 nucleotides matching TRBD1. The J call may be mistaken, given a closer DNA end match to TRBJ2-7. The germline gives CDR1 MDHEN, CDR2 SYDVKM. The CDR3 is made up of 14 amino acids. The CDR3 DNA follows: TGTGCCAGCAGTTCTCGGGACAGAGGCTACGAGCAGTACTTC. It encodes CASSSRDRGYEQYF.

Only a few counts were recorded for this clone. The chain carries TRBV9 and TRBJ1-2; perhaps TRBD1 as D (5 bases). The CDR3 loop spans 13 amino acids. The germline V gene encodes CDR1 SGDLS and CDR2 YYNGEE. Trimming removed 3 bases from V and 4 bases from J, with 10 bases in between. CDR3 region: CASSGGEGYGYTF. Here the CDR3 DNA reads TGTGCCAGCAGCGGAGGGGAGGGCTATGGCTACACCTTC.

The J gene is TRBJ2-5, the V gene TRBV27; 8 bases agree with TRBD2. CDR3 length: 17 residues. After removal of 5 bases from V and 1 base from J, the junction contained 12 bases not matched to a gene. Germline CDR1 MNHEY, CDR2 SMNVEV (reference sequence). The CDR3 spells CASSPLIAGGTQETQYF. CDR3 nucleotides: TGTGCCAGCAGTCCACTGATTGCGGGGGGAACCCAAGAGACCCAGTACTTC.

This clone has a single count. This chain joins TRBV6-5 and TRBJ1-2; D is possibly TRBD1 (6 bases). CDR3 size: 14 residues. Deletions cut 5 bases from V and 6 bases from J, with 16 bases between. CDR1 is MNHEY, CDR2 SVGAGI, per germline. CDR3 loop: CASSDIRGLDGYTF. CDR3 bases: TGTGCCAGCAGTGACATCAGGGGTTTGGATGGCTACACCTTC.

The rearrangement joins TRBV15 to TRBJ2-1; 7 positions match TRBD2. Per the germline V gene, CDR1 is LNHNV and CDR2 is YYDKDF (reference sequence). Germline trimming cut 0 bases from V and 5 bases from J; bases unmatched to any gene: 7. The CDR3 sequence is 16 residues long. The CDR3 loop reads CATSRDWGGVNNEQFF. The CDR3 nucleotides read TGTGCCACCAGCAGAGATTGGGGGGGGGTGAACAATGAGCAGTTCTTC.

This clone appeared a few times. This chain uses TRBV18 with TRBJ1-2; possible D gene TRBD1, 6 bases. The germline V gene encodes CDR1 KGHSH and CDR2 LQKENI. This CDR3 spans 15 amino acids. Trimming removed 4 bases at V and 2 bases at J, with 14 bases between. In DNA form, the CDR3 reads TGTGCCAGCTCACAACAGGGCTCTTGGAACTATGGCTACACCTTC. Protein product: CASSQQGSWNYGYTF.

J is TRBJ1-2 and V is TRBV6-5; 9 bases fit TRBD1. This CDR3 has 13 amino acids. Germline lookup yields CDR1 MNHEY and CDR2 SVGAGI. Unmatched junction bases numbered 3, after V lost 4 bases and J lost 6 bases. The CDR3 loop is CASSWRTGDGYTF. In DNA, the CDR3 is TGTGCCAGCAGTTGGCGGACAGGGGATGGCTACACCTTC.

J is TRBJ2-5 and V is TRBV7-9, with 8 bases matching TRBD1. Germline V gene lookup returns CDR1 SEHNR and CDR2 FQNEAQ (reference sequence). Trimming cost V 5 bases and J 4 bases; bases outside gene matches: 9. The CDR3 extends over 15 amino acids. CDR3 protein: CASSPVAGGPETQYF. In DNA, the CDR3 is TGTGCCAGCAGCCCTGTCGCAGGGGGCCCAGAGACCCAGTACTTC.

This clone appeared a single time. The chain carries TRBV7-8 and TRBJ2-7; TRBD2 is a possible D gene (5 bases). The germline V gene has CDR1 SGHVS and CDR2 FQNEAQ. There are 13 residues in the CDR3. Trimming took 5 bases from V and 3 from J, leaving 11 bases between them. CDR3 region: CASSETRDYEQYF. The CDR3 coding sequence is TGTGCCAGCAGCGAAACACGGGACTACGAGCAGTACTTC.

The rearrangement joins TRBV5-1 to TRBJ2-3; tentatively, D is TRBD1 (5 bases). Trimming stripped 0 bases from V and 9 bases from J, with 5 bases between. The CDR3 consists of 11 residues. Germline V CDR1 and CDR2: SGHRS, YFSETQ. The CDR3 coding sequence is TGCGCCAGCAGCTTGGACAGGACGCAGTATTTT. It specifies CASSLDRTQYF. Combining the CDR3 with reference TRBV5-1 and TRBJ2-3 gives the whole variable domain KAGVTQTPRYLIKTRGQQVTLSCSPISGHRSVSWYQQTPGQGLQFLFEYFSETQRNKGNFPGRFSGRQFSNSRSEMNVSTLELGDSALYLCASSLDRTQYFGPGTRLTVL.

The chain joins TRBV9 to TRBJ2-5; 10 bases map to TRBD2. The CDR3 consists of 16 residues. V lost 0 bases, J lost 4 bases, and 6 bases stayed unmatched. Germline assignment: CDR1 SGDLS and CDR2 YYNGEE. The CDR3: CASSVGGSGGAETQYF. For the CDR3, the DNA is TGTGCCAGCAGCGTAGGAGGAAGCGGGGGGGCAGAGACCCAGTACTTC.

This clone showed up just a few times. The J gene is TRBJ2-1, the V gene TRBV27; D gene uncertain. Germline assignment: CDR1 MNHEY and CDR2 SMNVEV (reference sequence). Between the trimmed V and J ends, which lost 10 bases and 0 bases, there was a span of 13 bases. This CDR3 spans 14 amino acids. In DNA form, the CDR3 reads TGTGCCACCAGCCCACTTAGCTCCTACAATGAGCAGTTCTTC. Translating gives CATSPLSSYNEQFF.

The chain uses TRBV14 and TRBJ2-5; TRBD2 aligns across 12 bases. The V gene end was trimmed by 1 base and the J gene end by 5 bases; junction bases not matched to a gene: 8. CDR1 and CDR2 (germline): SGHDN, FVKESK. This CDR3 is 17 amino acids long. The CDR3 protein is CASSQGLAGALGETQYF. Here the CDR3 DNA reads TGTGCCAGCAGCCAAGGACTAGCGGGGGCCCTCGGGGAGACCCAGTACTTC.